The next 12 T cell receptor beta chains were all read from a single sample in a study of OX40 agonist ivuxolimab in advanced cancers. Libraries were prepared by immunoSEQ multiplex PCR; TCRdb keeps only in-frame clonotypes and omits some of them. The table has 80,000 to 100,000 clones, just under 95% seen once; the top ten hold around 0.25%. The source material was CD4+ or CD8+ T cells sorted from blood, sampled in a trial of the OX40 agonist ivuxolimab. These receptors all come from an adult with an advanced solid tumor such as melanoma, head and neck, liver or kidney cancer.

V usage is TRBV10-3 and J usage is TRBJ2-5; 7 bases are shared with TRBD2. The V gene end was trimmed by 8 bases and the J gene end by 2 bases; junction bases not matched to a gene: 5. CDR1 is ENHRY and CDR2 is SYGVKD in the germline V gene. This CDR3 has 13 amino acids. As DNA, the CDR3 is TGTGCCATCGCGGGCGGGGGTCAAGAGACCCAGTACTTC. This codes for CAIAGGGQETQYF.

CDR3 nucleotides: TGCGCCAGCAGCCAAGAACCAGGGGGAAATGAAGCTTTCTTT. Protein sequence: CASSQEPGGNEAFF. This chain joins TRBV4-3 and TRBJ1-1; TRBD1 matches at 7 bases. After removal of 0 bases from V and 7 bases from J, the junction contained 5 bases not matched to a gene. Germline CDR1 is LGHNA and CDR2 is YSLEER. This CDR3 region has 14 residues.

This chain uses TRBV12-5 with TRBJ2-6; no clear D gene. Trimming shortened V by 1 base and J by 0 bases, and 4 bases separated the two germline ends. Germline V lookup: CDR1 LGHNT, CDR2 FRNRAP. This CDR3 comprises 15 residues. CDR3 loop: CASGLGSSGANVLTF. The CDR3 DNA is TGTGCTAGTGGTTTGGGCAGCTCTGGGGCCAACGTCCTGACTTTC. Combining the CDR3 with reference TRBV12-5 and TRBJ2-6 gives the whole variable domain DARVTQTPRHKVTEMGQEVTMRCQPILGHNTVFWYRQTMMQGLELLAYFRNRAPLDDSGMPKDRFSAEMPDATLATLKIQPSEPRDSAVYFCASGLGSSGANVLTFGAGSRLTVL.

The chain links TRBV12-5 to TRBJ2-5, with TRBD2 matching 7 bases. The CDR3 contains 14 residues. Germline V CDR1 and CDR2: LGHNT, FRNRAP. The ends lost 6 bases at V and 5 bases at J; junction bases unmatched: 9. CDR3 in DNA: TGTGCTAGTGGCCGACTAGCCCGGGAGGAGACCCAGTACTTC. Translating it yields CASGRLAREETQYF.

V and J are TRBV2 and TRBJ1-1; possibly TRBD1 for D (6 bases). Germline CDR1 is SNHLY and CDR2 is FYNNEI. This CDR3 comprises 13 residues. Trimming left V 5 bases short and J 3 bases short, with 10 bases between. The CDR3 loop is CASSLQGYTEAFF. The CDR3 region has the DNA TGTGCCAGCAGTCTCCAGGGGTACACTGAAGCTTTCTTT.

The V gene is TRBV11-3, the J gene TRBJ2-7, with 8 bases matching TRBD2. The germline V gene has CDR1 SGHNT and CDR2 YENEEA. The length of the CDR3 is 17 residues. V gave up 6 bases and J gave up 2 bases; unmatched junction bases: 15. CDR3 in DNA: TGTGCCAGCAGTCCTCCGGGGGGGGGCGATAACGCCTACGAGCAGTACTTC. Translated: CASSPPGGGDNAYEQYF.

This chain links TRBV6-1 with TRBJ2-5; maybe TRBD2 (5 bases). The CDR3 has 13 residues. Per germline, CDR1 MNHNS and CDR2 SASEGT. V gave up 4 bases and J gave up 2 bases, with 8 bases separating them. For the CDR3, the DNA is TGTGCCAGCAGTGCGGACTCTCAAGAGACCCAGTACTTC. Protein sequence: CASSADSQETQYF.

In the case of this clone: The sample contains more than one DNA sequence encoding this CDR3. V usage is TRBV30 and J usage is TRBJ1-5; D might be TRBD1 (5 bases). V was shortened by 0 bases and J by 5 bases, with 8 bases between the two germline ends. The CDR3 spans 13 residues. Germline CDR1 and CDR2: GTSNPN and SVGIG (reference sequence). Written as DNA, the CDR3 is TGTGCCTGGAGTGTACGGGGGGATCAGCCCCAGCATTTT. Encoded protein: CAWSVRGDQPQHF.

V is TRBV18 and J is TRBJ1-2; D not certain. Trimming took 1 base from V and 6 from J, leaving 12 bases between them. Germline CDR1 KGHSH, CDR2 LQKENI. This CDR3 contains 14 residues. The CDR3 loop is CASSPQVLMDGYTF. The CDR3 bases are TGTGCCAGCTCACCACAGGTTTTAATGGATGGCTACACCTTC.

This chain joins TRBV6-1 and TRBJ2-7; D is perhaps TRBD1 (6 bases). This CDR3 region has 15 residues. Germline V gives CDR1 MNHNS, CDR2 SASEGT. Trimming removed 2 bases from V and 6 bases from J, with 17 bases in between. This CDR3 reads CASSEQFGGWSEQYF. The CDR3 DNA reads as TGTGCCAGCAGTGAACAGTTTGGGGGCTGGTCCGAGCAGTACTTC.

CDR3 in amino acids: CASDSSWYQPQHF. The CDR3 nucleotides are TGTGCCAGTGACAGTAGTTGGTATCAGCCCCAGCATTTT. The J gene is TRBJ1-5, the V gene TRBV19; possible D gene TRBD1, 5 bases. The CDR3 contains 13 residues. Germline CDR1 LNHDA, CDR2 SQIVND (reference sequence). V was clipped by 8 bases and J by 5 bases, with 13 bases between them.

This chain connects TRBV30 to TRBJ2-5; 12 nucleotides agree with TRBD1. The CDR3 has 14 residues. The ends lost 6 bases at V and 5 bases at J; junction bases unmatched: 7. The germline gives CDR1 GTSNPN, CDR2 SVGIG (reference sequence). The CDR3 sequence: CACNPGQGAETQYF. The CDR3 DNA sequence: TGTGCCTGCAACCCGGGACAGGGGGCTGAGACCCAGTACTTC.